This record looks at one T cell receptor (beta chain) sequence and its context. The antigen remains undetermined. CDR3 length equals 16 residues. CDR1 is SGHTA and CDR2 is FQGNSA in the germline V gene. Trimming removed 5 bases at V and 1 base at J, with 12 bases between. The sample is drawn from a study of T-cell memory formation after mild COVID-19. Findings and caveats of the study: Pre-infection memory carried some responding clones, suggesting that cross-reactive memory joined. CM and EM subsets held most contracting CD4+ clones; EMRA held CD8+ ones. CD4/CD8 balance characterized clones contracting day 15 to 85, and CD4+ skew characterized later expanders.

Constant-segment primers served in 5'RACE that generated TCR alpha and TCR beta cDNA libraries bearing sample barcodes and UMIs. TCRdb used MiXCR to reprocess the 5' RACE reads, holding one entry per CDR3 protein. The profile shows about 540,000 distinct CDR3 sequences, around 21% of them singletons. V is TRBV7-2 and J is TRBJ2-6; D is ambiguous. This TCR derives from an adult woman who had mild COVID-19 (a few samples of this study predate the infection). Cell type and time point are not known. The specimen sequenced was PBMCs or a T cell subset sorted from them (not recorded which). In DNA form, the CDR3 reads TGTGCCAGCAGCCCTCGGTGGGTTTCTGGGGCCAACGTCCTGACTTTC. Its protein is CASSPRWVSGANVLTF. The whole variable domain, filled in from reference TRBV7-2 and TRBJ2-6, reads GAGVSQSPSNKVTEKGKDVELRCDPISGHTALYWYRQSLGQGLEFLIYFQGNSAPDKSGLPSDRFSAERTGGSVSTLTIQRTQQEDSAVYLCASSPRWVSGANVLTFGAGSRLTVL.